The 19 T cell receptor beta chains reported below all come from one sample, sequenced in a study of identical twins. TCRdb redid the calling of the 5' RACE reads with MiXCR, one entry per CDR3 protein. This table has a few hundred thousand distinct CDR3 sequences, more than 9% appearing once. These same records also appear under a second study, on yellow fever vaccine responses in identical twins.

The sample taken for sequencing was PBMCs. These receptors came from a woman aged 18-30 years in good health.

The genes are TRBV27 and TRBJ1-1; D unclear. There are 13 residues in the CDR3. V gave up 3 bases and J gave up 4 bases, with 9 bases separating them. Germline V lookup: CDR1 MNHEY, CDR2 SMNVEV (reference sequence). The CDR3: CASSFIESTEAFF. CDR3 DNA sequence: TGTGCCAGCAGTTTTATAGAGTCCACTGAAGCTTTCTTT.

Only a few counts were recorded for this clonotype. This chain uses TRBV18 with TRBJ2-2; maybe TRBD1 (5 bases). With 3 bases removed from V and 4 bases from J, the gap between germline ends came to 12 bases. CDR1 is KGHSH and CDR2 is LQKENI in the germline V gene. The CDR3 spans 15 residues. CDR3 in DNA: TGTGCCAGCTCACCTGTACAGGCGGTCACCGGGGAGCTGTTTTTT. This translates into CASSPVQAVTGELFF.

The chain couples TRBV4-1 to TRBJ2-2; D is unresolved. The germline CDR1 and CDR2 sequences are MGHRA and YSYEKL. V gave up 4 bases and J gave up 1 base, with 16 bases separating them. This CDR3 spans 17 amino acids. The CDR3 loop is CASSPRQVMVNTGELFF. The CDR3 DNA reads TGCGCCAGCAGCCCACGTCAGGTGATGGTGAACACCGGGGAGCTGTTTTTT.

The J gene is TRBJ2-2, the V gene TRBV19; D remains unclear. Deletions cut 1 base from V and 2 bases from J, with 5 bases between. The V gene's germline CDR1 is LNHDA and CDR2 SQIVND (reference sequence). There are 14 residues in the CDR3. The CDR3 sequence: CASSIARNTGELFF. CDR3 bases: TGTGCCAGTAGTATAGCCAGAAACACCGGGGAGCTGTTTTTT.

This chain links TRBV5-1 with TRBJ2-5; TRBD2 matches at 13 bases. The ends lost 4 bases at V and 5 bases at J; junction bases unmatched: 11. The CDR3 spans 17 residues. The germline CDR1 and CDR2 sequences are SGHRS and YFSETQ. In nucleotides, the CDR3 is TGCGCCAGCAGCCCGAGACTAGCGGGGGGACGGGAGGAGACCCAGTACTTC. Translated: CASSPRLAGGREETQYF.

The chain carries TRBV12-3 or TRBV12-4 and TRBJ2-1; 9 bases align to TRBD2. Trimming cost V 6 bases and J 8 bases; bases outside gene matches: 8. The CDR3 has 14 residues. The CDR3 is CASRDGTSTHEQFF. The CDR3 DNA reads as TGTGCCAGCAGGGACGGGACTAGCACCCATGAGCAGTTCTTC.

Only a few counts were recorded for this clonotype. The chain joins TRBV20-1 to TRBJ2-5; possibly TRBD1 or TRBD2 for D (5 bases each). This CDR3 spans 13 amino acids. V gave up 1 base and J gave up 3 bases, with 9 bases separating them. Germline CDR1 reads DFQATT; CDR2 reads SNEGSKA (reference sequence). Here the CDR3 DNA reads TGCAGTGCTAGAGGGGGGTACGAAGAGACCCAGTACTTC. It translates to CSARGGYEETQYF.

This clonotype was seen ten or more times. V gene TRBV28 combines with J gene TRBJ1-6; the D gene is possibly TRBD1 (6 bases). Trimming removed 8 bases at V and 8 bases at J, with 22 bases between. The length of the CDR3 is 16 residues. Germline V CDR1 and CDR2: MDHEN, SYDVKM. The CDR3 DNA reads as TGTGCCAGCGCACGCGATCCACAGGGTTTGTATTCACCCCTCCACTTT. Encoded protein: CASARDPQGLYSPLHF.

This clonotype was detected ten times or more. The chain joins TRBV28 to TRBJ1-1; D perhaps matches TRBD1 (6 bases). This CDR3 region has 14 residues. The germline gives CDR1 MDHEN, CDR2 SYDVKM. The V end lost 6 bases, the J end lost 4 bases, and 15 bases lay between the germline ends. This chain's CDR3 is CASSLGGSGTEAFF. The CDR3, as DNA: TGTGCCAGCAGCCTAGGGGGTTCGGGCACTGAAGCTTTCTTT. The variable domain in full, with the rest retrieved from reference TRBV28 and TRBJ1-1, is DVKVTQSSRYLVKRTGEKVFLECVQDMDHENMFWYRQDPGLGLRLIYFSYDVKMKEKGDIPEGYSVSREKKERFSLILESASTNQTSMYLCASSLGGSGTEAFFGQGTRLTVV.

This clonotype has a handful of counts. CDR3 coding DNA: TGTGCCAGCAGAAAAGGGACTAGCGGGAGGGCCCTCTACGAGCAGTACTTC. Protein: CASRKGTSGRALYEQYF. The chain recombines TRBV6-1 with TRBJ2-7; 16 bases align to TRBD2. The length of the CDR3 is 17 residues. Trimming took 6 bases from V and 3 from J; bases not matched to a gene: 8. Germline V gene lookup returns CDR1 MNHNS and CDR2 SASEGT.

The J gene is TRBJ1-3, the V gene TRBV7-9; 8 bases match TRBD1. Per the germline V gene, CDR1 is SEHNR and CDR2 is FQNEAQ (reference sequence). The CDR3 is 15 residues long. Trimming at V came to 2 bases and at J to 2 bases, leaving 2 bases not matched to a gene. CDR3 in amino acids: CASSLKTGAGNTIYF. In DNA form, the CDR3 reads TGTGCCAGCAGCTTAAAGACAGGGGCTGGAAACACCATATATTTT.

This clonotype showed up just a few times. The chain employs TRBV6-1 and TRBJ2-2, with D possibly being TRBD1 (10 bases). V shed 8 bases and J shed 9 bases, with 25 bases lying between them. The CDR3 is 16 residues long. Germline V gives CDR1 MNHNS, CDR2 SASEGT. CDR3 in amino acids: CASRDRGGAGGWELFF. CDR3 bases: TGTGCCAGCCGGGACAGGGGCGGCGCGGGAGGGTGGGAGCTGTTTTTT.

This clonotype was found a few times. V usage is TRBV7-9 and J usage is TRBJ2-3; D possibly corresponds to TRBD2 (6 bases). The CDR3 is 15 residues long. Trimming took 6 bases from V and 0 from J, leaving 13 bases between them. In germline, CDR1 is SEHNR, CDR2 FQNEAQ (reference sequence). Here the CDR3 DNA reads TGTGCCAGCAGGAGACCGGGAGATAGCACAGATACGCAGTATTTT. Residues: CASRRPGDSTDTQYF. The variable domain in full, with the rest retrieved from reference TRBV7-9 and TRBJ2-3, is DTGVSQNPRHKITKRGQNVTFRCDPISEHNRLYWYRQTLGQGPEFLTYFQNEAQLEKSRLLSDRFSAERPKGSFSTLEIQRTEQGDSAMYLCASRRPGDSTDTQYFGPGTRLTVL.

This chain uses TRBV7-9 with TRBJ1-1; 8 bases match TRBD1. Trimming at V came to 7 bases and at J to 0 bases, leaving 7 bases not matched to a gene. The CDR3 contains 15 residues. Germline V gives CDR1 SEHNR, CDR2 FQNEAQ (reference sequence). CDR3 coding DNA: TGTGCCAGCATAGGGAGGACAGGGATGAACACTGAAGCTTTCTTT. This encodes CASIGRTGMNTEAFF.

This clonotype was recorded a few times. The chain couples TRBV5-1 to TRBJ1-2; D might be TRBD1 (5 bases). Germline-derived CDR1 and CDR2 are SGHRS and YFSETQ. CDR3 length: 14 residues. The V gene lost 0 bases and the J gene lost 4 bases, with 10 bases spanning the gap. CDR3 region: CASSLDGALYGYTF. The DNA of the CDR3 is TGCGCCAGCAGCTTGGACGGGGCTCTCTATGGCTACACCTTC. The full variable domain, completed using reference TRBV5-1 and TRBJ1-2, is KAGVTQTPRYLIKTRGQQVTLSCSPISGHRSVSWYQQTPGQGLQFLFEYFSETQRNKGNFPGRFSGRQFSNSRSEMNVSTLELGDSALYLCASSLDGALYGYTFGSGTRLTVV.

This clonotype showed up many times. The CDR3 region is CASSLPGAEAFF. In nucleotides, the CDR3 is TGCGCCAGCAGCTTGCCGGGGGCTGAAGCTTTCTTT. V is TRBV5-1 and J is TRBJ1-1; a weak D match, TRBD1 (5 bases). The V gene lost 1 base and the J gene lost 6 bases, with 7 bases spanning the gap. Germline assignment: CDR1 SGHRS and CDR2 YFSETQ. This CDR3 is built from 12 residues.

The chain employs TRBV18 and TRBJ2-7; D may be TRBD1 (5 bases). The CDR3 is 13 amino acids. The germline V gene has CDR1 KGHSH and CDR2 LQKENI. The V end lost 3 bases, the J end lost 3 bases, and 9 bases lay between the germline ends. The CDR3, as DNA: TGTGCCAGCTCACCTGACAGATTCTACGAGCAGTACTTC. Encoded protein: CASSPDRFYEQYF.

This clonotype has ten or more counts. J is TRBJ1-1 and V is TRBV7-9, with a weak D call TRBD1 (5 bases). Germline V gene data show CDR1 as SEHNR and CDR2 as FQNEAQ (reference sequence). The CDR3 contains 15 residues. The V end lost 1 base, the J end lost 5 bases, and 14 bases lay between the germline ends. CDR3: CASSLGVGELTEAFF. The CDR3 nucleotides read TGTGCCAGCAGCTTAGGCGTAGGGGAGTTGACTGAAGCTTTCTTT.

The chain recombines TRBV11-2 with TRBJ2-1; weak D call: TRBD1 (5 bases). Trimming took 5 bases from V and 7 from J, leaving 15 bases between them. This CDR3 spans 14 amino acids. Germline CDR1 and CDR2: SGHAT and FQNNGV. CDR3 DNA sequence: TGTGCCAGCAGCGGATACATAAGGGGAAATGAGCAGTTCTTC. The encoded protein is CASSGYIRGNEQFF.